This passage covers 30 T cell receptor delta chains from one sample sequenced in a study of gamma delta lymphoproliferative disorders and STAT genes. TCRdb re-called clones from the multiplex PCR reads using CATT. In the table there are some 460 delta-chain clones, nearly 4.5% of which are singletons. Sequencing used genomic DNA taken from PBMCs of patients and controls. Sequencing input: blood. The receptors were gathered from a human donor with gamma-delta T-cell large granular lymphocyte leukemia.

This clone has more than one count but fewer than ten. TCRdb has a much larger clone's protein, which differs at residue 13 from the translation of this DNA, likely because of a read error; what is shown is the protein translated from the DNA. The chain couples TRDV2 to TRDJ1; 13 bases line up with TRDD3. The junction had 14 bases not matched to a gene; V was cut back by 4 bases and J by 1 base. Germline CDR1 is GEAIGNYY and CDR2 is EKD. CDR3 length equals 19 residues. As DNA, the CDR3 is TGTGCCTGTGAACCACTGGGGGATACGGGATCAAACGGCACCGATAAACTCATCTTT. Protein product: CACEPLGDTGSNGTDKLIF.

As regards this clone: TCRdb attributes to this sequence the protein of a much larger clone, which differs from the DNA translation at residue 10; a read error is likely, and the protein displayed is translated from the DNA. This chain links TRDV2 with TRDJ1; D possibly corresponds to TRDD3 (6 bases). This CDR3 contains 18 residues. V was pared by 0 bases and J by 0 bases, with 19 bases between. From germline, CDR1 is GEAIGNYY and CDR2 EKD. The CDR3 region has the DNA TGTGCCTGTGACACCGTGTCGTTGGGGGGGCAGTACACCGATAAACTCATCTTT. As protein: CACDTVSLGGQYTDKLIF.

In its sample, this clone was seen many times. The translation of this DNA and the TCRdb protein of a much larger clone differ at residue 4, probably owing to a read error; the protein shown here is translated from the DNA. The CDR3 DNA follows: TGTGCCTGTGGACCACTGGGGGATACGGGATCAAACGACACCGATAAACTCATCTTT. Its protein product is CACGPLGDTGSNDTDKLIF. This sequence joins TRDV2 and TRDJ1, with 13 bases fitting TRDD3. V dropped 5 bases and J dropped 0; count of bases not matched to a gene: 14. The germline CDR1 and CDR2 sequences are GEAIGNYY and EKD. This CDR3 spans 19 amino acids.

This clone was detected only a few times. With a far larger clone one base away, a read error is the likely cause. The CDR3 region has the DNA TGTGCCTGTGACCCCCTCCCCCACACCGATAAACTCATCTTT. It codes for CACDPLPHTDKLIF. This chain links TRDV2 with TRDJ1; the D is unclear. This CDR3 has 14 amino acids. Germline-derived CDR1 and CDR2 are GEAIGNYY and EKD. V was pared by 3 bases and J by 0 bases, with 10 bases between.

This clone has more than one count but fewer than ten. This is likely an artifact of a read error, given a far larger clone one base away. Additional DNA sequences in this sample encode the identical CDR3. The chain links TRDV2 to TRDJ1; 13 bases map to TRDD3. The junction had 13 bases not matched to a gene; V was cut back by 4 bases and J by 0 bases. The CDR3 covers 19 residues. CDR1 and CDR2 from the germline V gene are GEAIGNYY and EKD. The CDR3 coding sequence is TGTGCCTGTGAACCACTGGGGGATACGGGATCGAACGACACCGATAAACTCATCTTT. Amino acid sequence: CACEPLGDTGSNDTDKLIF.

Notes on this clone: The protein given by TCRdb reflects a much larger clone and differs at residue 10 from this DNA's translation, likely from a read error; the protein shown is the DNA's translation. This chain connects TRDV2 to TRDJ1; TRDD3 agrees at 8 bases. There are 18 residues in the CDR3. Germline CDR1 GEAIGNYY, CDR2 EKD. V trimming: 4 bases; J trimming: 2 bases; junction bases outside the gene matches: 17. The CDR3 here is CACETVGYGMTVTDKLIF. In nucleotides, the CDR3 is TGTGCCTGTGAGACGGTGGGATACGGGATGACCGTAACCGATAAACTCATCTTT.

The sample holds many counts of this clone. A far larger clone is off by one base, so a read error is likely. The sample carries other DNA sequences with the same CDR3. The rearrangement links TRDV2 to TRDJ1; 13 bases match TRDD3. Germline V gives CDR1 GEAIGNYY, CDR2 EKD. The CDR3 has 19 amino acids. The CDR3 DNA is TGTGCCTGTGAACCACTGGGGGATACGGGATCAAACGACACTGATAAACTCATCTTT. The encoded protein is CACEPLGDTGSNDTDKLIF.

In this sample, this clone turned up many times. The translation of this DNA and the TCRdb protein of a much larger clone differ at residue 3, probably owing to a read error; the protein shown here is translated from the DNA. The rearrangement links TRDV2 to TRDJ1; 13 positions match TRDD3. The germline gives CDR1 GEAIGNYY, CDR2 EKD. CDR3 length equals 19 residues. The DNA of the CDR3 is TGTGCCCGTGAACCACTGGGGGATACGGGATCAAACGACACCGATAAACTCATCTTT. Translated: CAREPLGDTGSNDTDKLIF.

This clone was found a few times. TCRdb's listed protein matches a much larger clone and diverges from this DNA's translation at residue 3, likely through a read error; the protein shown comes from the DNA. The genes are TRDV2 and TRDJ1, with TRDD2 as a possible D gene (5 bases). The CDR3 totals 15 residues. Germline CDR1 and CDR2: GEAIGNYY and EKD. CDR3 loop: CAYDTLDPSADKLIF. Written as DNA, the CDR3 is TGTGCCTATGACACGTTGGATCCTAGCGCCGATAAACTCATCTTT.

As regards this clone: This likely reflects a read error, since a far larger clone is one base away. This chain connects TRDV2 to TRDJ1; 12 positions agree with TRDD3. The germline gives CDR1 GEAIGNYY, CDR2 EKD. This CDR3 has 17 amino acids. Here the CDR3 reads CACGTVGLGDTTDKLIF. As DNA, the CDR3 is TGTGCCTGTGGCACCGTCGGTCTGGGGGATACGACCGATAAACTCATCTTT.

V usage is TRDV2 and J usage is TRDJ1; 7 nucleotides align to TRDD3. Germline trimming cut 3 bases from V and 0 bases from J; bases unmatched to any gene: 6. The CDR3 covers 15 residues. Germline V CDR1 and CDR2: GEAIGNYY, EKD. The CDR3, as DNA: TGTGCCTGTGACGGACTGGGGTGGGACACCGATAAACTCATCTTT. Amino acids: CACDGLGWDTDKLIF.

This clone was observed at least ten times. A far larger clone is only one base removed, so a read error is likely. In the same sample, other DNA sequences code for this CDR3. The rearrangement uses TRDV2 and TRDJ1, with 12 bases fitting TRDD3. The V gene end was trimmed by 4 bases and the J gene end by 0 bases; junction bases not matched to a gene: 14. The CDR3 spans 19 residues. Per germline, CDR1 GEAIGNYY and CDR2 EKD. DNA for the CDR3: TGTGCCTGTGAACCACTGGGGGATACAGGATCAAACGACACCGATAAACTCATCTTT. Amino acids: CACEPLGDTGSNDTDKLIF.

Judged by abundance, this clone is large. It is likely a read error: a sequence one base away is far more abundant. The chain uses TRDV2 and TRDJ1; 12 bases map to TRDD3. CDR3 length: 19 amino acids. The ends lost 3 bases at V and 2 bases at J; junction bases unmatched: 15. The germline V gene has CDR1 GEAIGNYY and CDR2 EKD. This chain's CDR3 is CACDAVGLGDTPSTDKLIF. In nucleotides, the CDR3 is TGTGCCTGTGACGCCGTCGGTCTGGGGGATACGCCGTCAACCGATAAACTCATCTTT.

Note on this clone: The protein TCRdb lists belongs to a much larger clone and differs from this DNA's translation at residue 5, which points to a read error; the protein shown is made from the DNA. The J gene is TRDJ1, the V gene TRDV2, with TRDD3 matching 13 bases. This CDR3 contains 19 residues. Germline CDR1 reads GEAIGNYY; CDR2 reads EKD. With 4 bases clipped from V and 0 bases from J, the junction kept 13 bases outside the gene matches. This chain's CDR3 is CACESLGDTGSNDTDKLIF. For the CDR3, the DNA is TGTGCCTGTGAATCACTGGGGGATACGGGATCAAACGACACCGATAAACTCATCTTT.

The chain links TRDV2 to TRDJ1; 8 nucleotides align to TRDD3. V lost 3 bases to trimming and J lost 0 bases; unmatched junction nucleotides: 8. CDR1 is GEAIGNYY and CDR2 is EKD in the germline V gene. This CDR3 comprises 16 residues. The CDR3 sequence is CACDALLGVNTDKLIF. The CDR3 DNA follows: TGTGCCTGTGACGCCTTACTGGGGGTCAACACCGATAAACTCATCTTT.

In this sample, this clone is large. The gene calls are TRDV2 and TRDJ1; 10 nucleotides agree with TRDD3. V was pared by 3 bases and J by 3 bases, with 9 bases of the junction left unmatched. Germline V gene sequence: CDR1 GEAIGNYY, CDR2 EKD. The CDR3 contains 16 residues. The CDR3 DNA is TGTGCCTGTGACTCCCTGGGGGGGGATACGTCCGATAAACTCATCTTT. Translating gives CACDSLGGDTSDKLIF.

As to this clone: TCRdb records a much larger clone's protein for this DNA, with a difference at residue 9 that likely arises from a read error; the protein given is the translation of the DNA. The rearrangement links TRDV2 to TRDJ1; the match to TRDD3 covers 7 bases. Looked up from germline, CDR1 is GEAIGNYY and CDR2 is EKD. V trimming: 3 bases; J trimming: 3 bases; junction bases outside the gene matches: 12. This CDR3 has 16 residues. The CDR3: CACDSLGGNTSDKLIF. The CDR3 DNA sequence: TGTGCCTGTGACTCCCTGGGGGGGAATACGTCCGATAAACTCATCTTT.

This clone was seen a few times. The protein that TCRdb holds for this DNA derives from a much larger clone and differs from the translated DNA at residue 4, which likely indicates a read error; the protein shown here is translated from the DNA. The chain couples TRDV2 to TRDJ1, with 7 bases identical to TRDD3. This CDR3 spans 15 amino acids. Germline CDR1 and CDR2: GEAIGNYY and EKD. The CDR3 DNA sequence: TGTGCCTGTGGCACCGTGGGGGAGCACACCGATAAACTCATCTTT. Amino acids: CACGTVGEHTDKLIF.

Here the CDR3 DNA reads TGTGCTCTAGTACAGTACTGGGTCCCCGGGTCTAAACTCATCTTT. Translated, it gives CALVQYWVPGSKLIF. No V gene was called here, but the J gene is TRDJ1; TRDD3 was called by the table and not checked on the DNA. The length of the CDR3 is 15 residues.

For this clone: This likely came from a read error, as a far larger clone is one base away. Distinct nucleotide sequences in the sample also encode this CDR3. V usage is TRDV2 and J usage is TRDJ1; TRDD3 agrees at 12 bases. The V segment lost 0 bases and the J segment 2 bases; nucleotides outside the gene matches: 6. This CDR3 contains 17 residues. Germline CDR1 is GEAIGNYY and CDR2 is EKD. CDR3 region: CACDTVGLGDTTDKLIF. The CDR3 region has the DNA TGTGCCTGTGACACCGTCGGCCTGGGGGATACGACCGATAAACTCATCTTT.

Points on this clone: A far larger clone is just one base off, so this is likely a read error. Additional DNA sequences in this sample encode the identical CDR3. This sequence joins TRDV2 and TRDJ1, with TRDD2 as a possible D gene (5 bases). The CDR3 is 15 amino acids. Trimming removed 1 base at V and 5 bases at J, with 16 bases between. Germline CDR1 GEAIGNYY, CDR2 EKD. The CDR3 is CACDTLDPSADKLIF. The CDR3 bases are TGTGCCTGTGACACGTTGGATCCTAGCGCTGATAAACTCATCTTT.

This clone was recorded a few times. A read error likely explains why the TCRdb protein, taken from a much larger clone, differs from this DNA's translation at residue 15; the protein shown is translated from the DNA. The chain joins TRDV2 to TRDJ1; 13 positions match TRDD3. Germline V gene sequence: CDR1 GEAIGNYY, CDR2 EKD. CDR3 length: 19 residues. The CDR3 nucleotides read TGTGCCTGTGAACCACTGGGGGATACGGGATCAAACGACACCGGTAAACTCATCTTT. This gives the protein CACEPLGDTGSNDTGKLIF.

This clone appeared many times. This may stem from a read error, because a much larger clone lies one nucleotide away. The CDR3 sequence: CACDSALTPTDKLIF. In DNA, the CDR3 is TGTGCCTGTGACTCCGCCCTTACGCCCACCGATAAACTCATCTTT. The chain links TRDV2 to TRDJ1, with D unresolved. The CDR3 consists of 15 residues. With 3 bases removed from V and 1 base from J, the gap between germline ends came to 14 bases. Germline CDR1 reads GEAIGNYY; CDR2 reads EKD.

On this clone itself: A far larger clone is one nucleotide away, so this likely arose from a read error. The sample contains more than one DNA sequence encoding this CDR3. The chain joins TRDV2 to TRDJ1; TRDD3 matches 12 bases. V trimming: 0 bases; J trimming: 4 bases; junction bases outside the gene matches: 8. The CDR3 length is 17 residues. CDR1 is GEAIGNYY, CDR2 EKD, per germline. DNA of the CDR3: TGTGCCTGTGACACCGTCGGTCTGGGGGATACGAGCGATAAACTCATCTTT. This sequence encodes CACDTVGLGDTSDKLIF.

The table lists this clone with a few counts. The protein TCRdb gives is from a much larger clone and does not agree with this DNA's translation at residue 3, likely a read error; the protein shown here comes from the DNA. The chain combines TRDV2 with TRDJ1; no reliable D call. This CDR3 is 18 amino acids long. Per germline, CDR1 GEAIGNYY and CDR2 EKD. CDR3 in amino acids: CAYDTVETGSEYTDKLIF. For the CDR3, the DNA is TGTGCCTATGACACCGTGGAGACCGGGTCTGAGTACACCGATAAACTCATCTTT.

By proportion, this clone is medium-sized. The J gene is TRDJ1, the V gene TRDV2, with TRDD3 matching over 11 bases. The CDR3 has 17 amino acids. The germline V gene has CDR1 GEAIGNYY and CDR2 EKD. V shed 0 bases, J shed 6 bases, and the junction held 11 bases outside the gene matches. The CDR3 region has the DNA TGTGCCTGTGACACCGTCGTCCCACTGGGGGATAATAATAAACTCATCTTT. Amino acid sequence: CACDTVVPLGDNNKLIF.

By proportion, this clone is medium-sized (0.01 to 0.1%). A read error is likely here: a far larger clone is one base away. The identical CDR3 is also encoded by other nucleotide sequences in the sample. The chain couples TRDV2 to TRDJ1, with 11 bases aligning to TRDD3. Germline loops: CDR1 GEAIGNYY, CDR2 EKD. The CDR3 covers 19 residues. J was trimmed by 2 bases and V by 0 bases; bases with no gene match: 13. The CDR3 sequence: CACDTVGLGDTPSTDKLIF. Here the CDR3 DNA reads TGTGCCTGTGACACCGTCGGTCTGGGGGATACACCGTCAACCGATAAACTCATCTTT.

Turning to this clone: TCRdb attributes to this sequence the protein of a much larger clone, which differs from the DNA translation at residue 12; a read error is likely, and the protein displayed is translated from the DNA. The V and J genes are TRDV2 and TRDJ1; 9 bases map to TRDD3. Trimming cost V 0 bases and J 0 bases; bases outside gene matches: 13. Germline lookup yields CDR1 GEAIGNYY and CDR2 EKD. This CDR3 has 19 residues. CDR3 nucleotide sequence: TGTGCCTGTGACACCGTCTATACTGGGGGACGACCGTACACCGATAAACTCATCTTT. Encoded protein: CACDTVYTGGRPYTDKLIF.

The chain combines TRDV2 with TRDJ1, with 10 bases that match TRDD3. The J gene, not given by TCRdb, was assigned here from a germline match of the nucleotide sequence. Germline V gives CDR1 GEAIGNYY, CDR2 EKD. V shed 0 bases and J 6 bases; nucleotides not matched to a gene: 18. This CDR3 has 19 residues. CDR3 sequence (DNA): TGTGCCTGTGACACCGTCGGGATGGGGGATACAACGTCAACCAATAAACTCATCTTT. Translation gives CACDTVGMGDTTSTNKLIF.

Turning to this clone: This probably arose from a read error, given a far larger clone one base away. Other DNA variants within this sample encode the same CDR3. The chain is built from TRDV2 and TRDJ1, with 12 bases aligning to TRDD3. The CDR3 covers 17 residues. Germline CDR1 GEAIGNYY, CDR2 EKD. Losses at the gene ends were 0 bases for V and 3 bases for J; bases not matched to a gene: 7. This CDR3 reads CACDTVGLGDTSDKLIF. CDR3 nucleotide sequence: TGTGCCTGTGACACCGTCGGTCTGGGGGATACGTCCGATAAACTCATCTTT.